Detailed here is one T cell receptor (beta chain). As yet, its antigen is unknown. This sample is part of a study of cytomegalovirus exposure and HLA in healthy donors. Overall study: One earlier analysis, a look at 180 million or so T cells, found around 110 million unique TCR beta sequences. Within the Caucasian-associated ancestry cluster were 81% of the roughly 360 genotyped donors. Study results and caveats: Donors were assumed by presence/absence analyses to have roughly uniform sequencing depth. Analysis performed later found over 15,000 TCR beta sequences associated with HLA alleles at 0.05 false discovery rate.

Primers included in the PCR were 60 Vbeta and 13 Jbeta primers. TCRdb's table, derived via immunoSEQ multiplex PCR, lists solely in-frame clones and lacks some. The table records about 110,000 clones, 55% to 75% of them present only once. CDR1 and CDR2 (germline): SGHAT, FQNNGV. This CDR3 is 12 amino acids long. Trimming stripped 1 base from V and 6 bases from J, with 6 bases between. This chain joins TRBV11-2 and TRBJ1-2, with D unclear. This clonotype was sampled from a woman aged 40 to 49 in good health and CMV-seropositive. The sequencing input was PBMCs. The CDR3 DNA sequence: TGTGCCAGCAGCTTAGTTGCGGATGGCTACACCTTC. Translated, it gives CASSLVADGYTF.